This TCR beta chain is drawn from a study of OX40 agonist ivuxolimab in advanced cancers. Study in general: The study enrolled dose-escalation patients with hepatocellular carcinoma, melanoma, renal cell or head and neck cancer.

The CDR3 consists of 17 residues. Germline V gene sequence: CDR1 SGHRS, CDR2 YFSETQ. V lost 6 bases, J lost 0 bases, and 16 bases lay in between. The assay was immunoSEQ multiplex PCR, and TCRdb's table has in-frame clones only and misses some. Of about 25,000 clones listed, about 85% were seen once; the top ten hold roughly a third. The chain carries TRBV5-1 and TRBJ2-6; TRBD1 is a possible D gene (6 bases). The receptor was isolated from an adult with an advanced solid tumor such as melanoma, head and neck, liver or kidney cancer. The material sequenced was CD4+ or CD8+ T cells sorted from blood, taken in a trial of the OX40 agonist ivuxolimab. CDR3 coding DNA: TGCGCCAGCACCAACACAGGGACCCGCTCTGGGGCCAACGTCCTGACTTTC. It translates to CASTNTGTRSGANVLTF.